This T cell receptor (beta chain) was recorded in a study of T cells after yellow fever vaccination. Study results and limitations: The booster response re-showed most primary clones: more than 95% CD4, over 80% CD8.

The germline CDR1 and CDR2 sequences are WSHSY and SAAADI. The CDR3 totals 13 residues. With 2 bases clipped from V and 4 bases from J, the junction kept 0 bases outside the gene matches. It was through 5'RACE template switching that TCR cDNA was made, with a universal primer site and UMIs added. TCRdb processed the 5' RACE reads anew with MiXCR; each CDR3 protein has one entry. The sample has 100,000 to 150,000 distinct CDR3 sequences; almost 9% are singletons. As concerns this clonotype: The antigen remains undetermined.

The specimen comprised CD8+ T cells sorted from PBMCs, sampled on the day of the yellow fever booster vaccination. This sequence joins TRBV10-2 and TRBJ2-7, with 9 bases identical to TRBD1. The receptor was derived from a man aged 18 to 30 who received the YFV17D yellow fever vaccine. The CDR3 is CASSEGQGYEQYV. CDR3 bases: TGCGCCAGCAGTGAGGGACAGGGGTACGAGCAGTACGTC.